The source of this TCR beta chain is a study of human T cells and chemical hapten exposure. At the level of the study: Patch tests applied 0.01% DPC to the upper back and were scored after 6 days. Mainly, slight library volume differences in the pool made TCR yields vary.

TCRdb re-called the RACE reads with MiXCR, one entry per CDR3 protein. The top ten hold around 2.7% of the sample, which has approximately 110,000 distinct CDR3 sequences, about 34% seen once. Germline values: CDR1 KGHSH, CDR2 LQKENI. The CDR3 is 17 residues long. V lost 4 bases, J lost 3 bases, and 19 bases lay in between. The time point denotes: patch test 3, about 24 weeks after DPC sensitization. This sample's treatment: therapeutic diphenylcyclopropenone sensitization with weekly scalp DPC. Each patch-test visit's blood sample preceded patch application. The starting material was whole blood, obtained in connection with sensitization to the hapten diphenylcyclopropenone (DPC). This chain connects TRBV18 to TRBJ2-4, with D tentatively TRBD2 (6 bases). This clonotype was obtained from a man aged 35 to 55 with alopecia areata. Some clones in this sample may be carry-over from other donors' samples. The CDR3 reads CASSRVRSGVDKNIQYF. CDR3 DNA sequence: TGTGCCAGCTCACGGGTCCGCTCGGGAGTCGACAAAAACATTCAGTACTTC.